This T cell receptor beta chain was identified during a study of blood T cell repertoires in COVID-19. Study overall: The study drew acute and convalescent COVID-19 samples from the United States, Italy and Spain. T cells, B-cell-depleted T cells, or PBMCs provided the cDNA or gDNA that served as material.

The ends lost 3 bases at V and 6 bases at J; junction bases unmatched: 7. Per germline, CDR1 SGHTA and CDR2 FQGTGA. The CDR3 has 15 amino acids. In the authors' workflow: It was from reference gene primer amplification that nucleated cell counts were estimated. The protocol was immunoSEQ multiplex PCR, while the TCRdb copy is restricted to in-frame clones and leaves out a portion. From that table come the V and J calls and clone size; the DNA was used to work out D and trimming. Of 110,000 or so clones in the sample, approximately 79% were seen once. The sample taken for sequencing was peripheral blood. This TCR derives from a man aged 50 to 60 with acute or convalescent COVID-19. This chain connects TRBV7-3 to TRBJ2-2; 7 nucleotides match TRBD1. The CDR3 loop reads CASSLTGSIAGELFF. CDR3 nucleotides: TGTGCCAGCAGCTTGACAGGGTCTATCGCCGGGGAGCTGTTTTTT.